This T cell receptor (beta chain) comes out of a study of early T cells in non-severe SARS-CoV-2 infection. The overall study: Alpha and beta chains were unpaired, from unsorted whole-blood bulk RNA. Findings and caveats of the study: Missing private and CD4 specificities, VDJdb matching favored anti-spike CD8 responses.

Germline V gene lookup returns CDR1 SEHNR and CDR2 FQNEAQ (reference sequence). The CDR3 totals 13 residues. V was pared by 6 bases and J by 11 bases, with 17 bases between. Individual cDNA molecules received unique molecular identifiers. Each CDR3 protein gets one entry after TCRdb re-called the 5' RACE reads with MiXCR. The sample has around 55,000 distinct CDR3 sequences; under 15% are singletons. Note on this clonotype: Its antigen is unidentified.

The sequenced sample consisted of whole blood. This TCR was sampled from an adult who was a healthcare worker with PCR-confirmed SARS-CoV-2 infection or an uninfected control (not recorded which). V gene TRBV7-9 combines with J gene TRBJ1-5; D may be TRBD1 (6 bases). Here the CDR3 DNA reads TGTGCCAGCAGTCCCACAGGGACGGGGGCCCAGCATTTT. Protein product: CASSPTGTGAQHF.